This TCR beta chain is from a study of blood T cell repertoires in COVID-19. Libraries were prepared by immunoSEQ multiplex PCR; TCRdb keeps only in-frame clonotypes and omits some of them. The sample yields 50,000 to 60,000 clones, roughly 86% seen once. The CDR3 runs 12 residues. The V end was cut by 3 bases, the J end by 6 bases, with 6 bases between. Germline assignment: CDR1 SNHLY and CDR2 FYNNEI. The sequencing sample was made of peripheral blood. The sequence was collected from a man aged 55 to 69 with active COVID-19. The chain employs TRBV2 and TRBJ2-1, with D unclear. Written as DNA, the CDR3 is TGTGCCAGCAGTGACTTCGGCAATGAGCAGTTCTTC. Its translation: CASSDFGNEQFF. The full variable domain, rest sourced from reference TRBV2 and TRBJ2-1, is EPEVTQTPSHQVTQMGQEVILRCVPISNHLYFYWYRQILGQKVEFLVSFYNNEISEKSEIFDDQFSVERPDGSNFTLKIRSTKLEDSAMYFCASSDFGNEQFFGPGTRLTVL.